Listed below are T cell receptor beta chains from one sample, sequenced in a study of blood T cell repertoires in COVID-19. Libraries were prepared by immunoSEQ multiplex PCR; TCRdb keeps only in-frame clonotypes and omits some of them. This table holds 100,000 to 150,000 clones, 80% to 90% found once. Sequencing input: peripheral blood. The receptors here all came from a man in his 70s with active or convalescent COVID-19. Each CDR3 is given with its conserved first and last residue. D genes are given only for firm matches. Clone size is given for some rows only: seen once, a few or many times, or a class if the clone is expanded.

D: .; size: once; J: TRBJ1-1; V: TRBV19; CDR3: CASSNRGSPTEAFF; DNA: TGTGCCAGTAGTAATAGAGGTTCTCCCACTGAAGCTTTCTTT
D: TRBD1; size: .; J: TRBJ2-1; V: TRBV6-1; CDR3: CASSENLGQGQFF; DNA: TGTGCCAGCAGTGAGAACCTAGGACAGGGGCAGTTCTTC
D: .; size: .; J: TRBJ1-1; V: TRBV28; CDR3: CASSLVDSPTEAFF; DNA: TGTGCCAGCAGTTTAGTGGACAGTCCCACTGAAGCTTTCTTT
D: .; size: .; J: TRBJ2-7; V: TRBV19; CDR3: CASSTRQTSYEQYF; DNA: TGTGCCAGTAGTACGAGACAGACCTCCTACGAGCAGTACTTC
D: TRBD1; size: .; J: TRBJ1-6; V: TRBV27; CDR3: CASSSGTDNSPLHF; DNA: TGTGCCAGCAGTTCTGGGACAGATAATTCACCCCTCCACTTT
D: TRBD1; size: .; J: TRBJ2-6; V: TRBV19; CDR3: CASSTTGFGANVLTF; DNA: TGTGCCAGTAGTACGACAGGGTTCGGGGCCAACGTCCTGACTTTC
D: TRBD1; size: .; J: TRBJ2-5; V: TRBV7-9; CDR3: CASIALGTGDQETQYF; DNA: TGTGCCAGCATCGCCCTCGGGACAGGAGACCAAGAGACCCAGTACTTC
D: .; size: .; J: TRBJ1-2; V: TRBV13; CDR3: CASSSGSFYSYTF; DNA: TGTGCCAGCAGCTCCGGTTCTTTCTATAGCTACACCTTC
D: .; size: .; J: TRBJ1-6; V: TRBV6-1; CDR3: CASSGPGLNVNSPLHF; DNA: TGTGCCAGCAGTGGCCCGGGACTAAACGTTAATTCACCCCTCCACTTT
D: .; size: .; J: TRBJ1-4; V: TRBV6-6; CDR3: CASSSTGLGYEKLFF; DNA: TGTGCCAGCAGTTCCACAGGGTTGGGATATGAAAAACTGTTTTTT
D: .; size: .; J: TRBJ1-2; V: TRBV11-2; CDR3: CASSPSGYYGYTF; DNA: TGTGCCAGCAGCCCCTCCGGGTATTATGGCTACACCTTC
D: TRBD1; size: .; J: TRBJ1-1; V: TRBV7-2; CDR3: CASSVGQTYTEAFF; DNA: TGTGCCAGCAGCGTGGGACAGACATACACTGAAGCTTTCTTT
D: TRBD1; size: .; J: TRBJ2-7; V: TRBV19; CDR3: CASSLGQGFAEQYF; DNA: TGTGCCAGTAGTTTGGGACAGGGGTTTGCCGAGCAGTACTTC
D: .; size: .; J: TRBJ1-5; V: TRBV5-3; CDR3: CARSPDGRNQPQHF; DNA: TGTGCCAGAAGCCCGGACGGGAGGAATCAGCCCCAGCATTTT
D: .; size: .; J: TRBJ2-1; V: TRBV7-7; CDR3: CASSTGTFSSYNEQFF; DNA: TGTGCTAGCAGCACCGGGACTTTTAGCTCCTACAATGAGCAGTTCTTC
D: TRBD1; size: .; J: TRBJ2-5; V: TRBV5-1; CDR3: CASSSAGTGEETQYF; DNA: TGCGCCAGCAGCTCGGCCGGGACAGGGGAAGAGACCCAGTACTTC
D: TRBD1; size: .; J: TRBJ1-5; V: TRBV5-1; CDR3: CASSPGGTEDQPQHF; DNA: TGCGCCAGCAGCCCGGGGGGGACAGAAGATCAGCCCCAGCATTTT
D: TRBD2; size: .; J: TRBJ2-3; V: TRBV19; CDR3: CASSRTSATDTQYF; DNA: TGTGCCAGTAGCCGTACTAGCGCCACAGATACGCAGTATTTT
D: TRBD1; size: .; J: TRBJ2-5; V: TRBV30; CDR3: CACLRGNVETQYF; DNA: TGTGCCTGTCTCAGGGGGAATGTTGAGACCCAGTACTTC
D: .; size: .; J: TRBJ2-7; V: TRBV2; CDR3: CASTGSGPSYEQYF; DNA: TGTGCCAGCACGGGTAGCGGACCATCCTACGAGCAGTACTTC
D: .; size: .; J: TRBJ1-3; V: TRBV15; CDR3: CATSSYGNTIYF; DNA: TGTGCCACCAGCAGCTACGGAAACACCATATATTTT
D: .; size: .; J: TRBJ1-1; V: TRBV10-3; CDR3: CAISTGTKNTEAFF; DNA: TGTGCCATCAGTACGGGGACAAAGAACACTGAAGCTTTCTTT
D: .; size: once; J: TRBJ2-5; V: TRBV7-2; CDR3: CASSFRQASETQYF; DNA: TGTGCCAGCAGCTTCCGCCAGGCCTCGGAGACCCAGTACTTC
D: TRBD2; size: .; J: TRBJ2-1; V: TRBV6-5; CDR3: CASRLAGSTYNEQFF; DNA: TGTGCCAGCCGACTAGCGGGGAGTACTTACAATGAGCAGTTCTTC
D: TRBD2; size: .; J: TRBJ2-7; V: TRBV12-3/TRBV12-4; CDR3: CASSLRGSYEQYF; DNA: TGTGCCAGCAGTTTGCGGGGGTCCTACGAGCAGTACTTC
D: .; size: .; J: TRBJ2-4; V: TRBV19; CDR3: CASTTNRERTKNIQYF; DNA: TGTGCCAGTACCACTAACCGGGAACGGACCAAAAACATTCAGTACTTC
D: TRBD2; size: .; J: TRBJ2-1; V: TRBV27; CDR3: CASSSTSGPYNEQFF; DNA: TGTGCCAGCAGCTCGACTAGCGGTCCCTACAATGAGCAGTTCTTC
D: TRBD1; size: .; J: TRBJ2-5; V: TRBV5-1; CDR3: CASSSDGQGGETQYF; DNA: TGCGCCAGCAGCTCCGACGGACAGGGGGGAGAGACCCAGTACTTC
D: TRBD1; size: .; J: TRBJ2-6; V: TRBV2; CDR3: CASSSDLTGGSGANVLTF; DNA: TGTGCCAGCAGTTCTGACCTGACAGGGGGCTCTGGGGCCAACGTCCTGACTTTC
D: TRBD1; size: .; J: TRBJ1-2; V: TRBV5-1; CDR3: CASSLGQGAYGYTF; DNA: TGCGCCAGCAGCTTGGGACAGGGGGCTTATGGCTACACCTTC
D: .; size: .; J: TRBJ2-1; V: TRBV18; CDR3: CASSPQEGATYNEQFF; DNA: TGTGCCAGCTCACCACAGGAGGGGGCAACCTACAATGAGCAGTTCTTC
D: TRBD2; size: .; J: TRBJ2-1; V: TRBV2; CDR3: CASSARTSGSDEQFF; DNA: TGTGCCAGCAGTGCCCGGACTAGCGGGAGTGATGAGCAGTTCTTC
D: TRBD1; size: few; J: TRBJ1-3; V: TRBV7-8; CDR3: CASSLSAGTGLGNTIYF; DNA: TGTGCCAGCAGCTTATCTGCCGGGACAGGGCTAGGAAACACCATATATTTT
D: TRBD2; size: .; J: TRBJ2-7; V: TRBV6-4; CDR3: CASSDPGTSGAYEQYF; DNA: TGTGCCAGCAGTGACCCCGGGACTAGCGGAGCCTACGAGCAGTACTTC
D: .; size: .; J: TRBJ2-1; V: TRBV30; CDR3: CAWTRLGNEQFF; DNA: TGTGCCTGGACGAGGTTGGGCAATGAGCAGTTCTTC
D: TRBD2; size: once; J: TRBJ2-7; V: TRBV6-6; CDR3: CASRSGTSGSQNEQYF; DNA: TGTGCCAGCAGATCCGGGACTAGCGGGAGCCAAAACGAGCAGTACTTC
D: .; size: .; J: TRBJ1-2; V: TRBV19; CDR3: CASTDVRGANYGYTF; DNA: TGTGCCAGTACCGACGTCAGGGGAGCTAACTATGGCTACACCTTC
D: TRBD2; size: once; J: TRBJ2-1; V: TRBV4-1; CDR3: CASSQGLAGYNEQFF; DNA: TGCGCCAGCAGCCAGGGACTAGCGGGTTACAATGAGCAGTTCTTC
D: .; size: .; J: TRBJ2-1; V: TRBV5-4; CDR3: CASSGAGLAGNEQFF; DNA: TGTGCCAGCAGCGGAGCGGGTCTCGCCGGAAATGAGCAGTTCTTC
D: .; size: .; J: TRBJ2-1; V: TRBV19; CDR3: CASSTSYNEQFF; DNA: TGTGCCAGTAGTACTTCCTACAATGAGCAGTTCTTC
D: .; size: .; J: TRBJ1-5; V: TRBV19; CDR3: CASTPGGLQPQHF; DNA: TGTGCCAGTACCCCCGGAGGTCTTCAGCCCCAGCATTTT